The 28 T cell receptor beta chains listed next were all sequenced from one sample in a study of OX40 agonist ivuxolimab in advanced cancers. This table comes from immunoSEQ multiplex PCR, and its TCRdb copy is limited to in-frame clones, with some not included. The sample holds about 99,000 clones, 95% to 97% seen once. Here the sequenced sample was CD4+ or CD8+ T cells sorted from blood, taken in a trial of the OX40 agonist ivuxolimab. Every receptor here comes from an adult with an advanced solid tumor such as melanoma, head and neck, liver or kidney cancer.

The sample holds one count of this clone. The rearrangement links TRBV6-1 to TRBJ1-1; TRBD1 might be the D (6 bases). Germline V gives CDR1 MNHNS, CDR2 SASEGT. V lost 7 bases, J lost 0 bases, and 15 bases lay in between. The CDR3 is made up of 15 amino acids. As DNA, the CDR3 is TGTGCCAGCAACAGGGTGGGGGCAATGAACACTGAAGCTTTCTTT. Its protein is CASNRVGAMNTEAFF.

The chain couples TRBV7-9 to TRBJ1-2, with D possibly matching TRBD1 (5 bases). CDR3 size: 15 residues. V lost 5 bases and J 8 bases, leaving 21 bases between the germline ends. Germline CDR1 and CDR2: SEHNR and FQNEAQ (reference sequence). For the CDR3, the DNA is TGTGCCAGCAGCGCCTCGGGACTCACGGTTGAGGGCTACACCTTC. Protein sequence: CASSASGLTVEGYTF.

The chain carries TRBV19 and TRBJ2-1, with D unclear. The V and J ends lost 8 bases and 3 bases respectively, with 14 bases between them. The CDR3 sequence is 14 residues long. CDR1 is LNHDA, CDR2 SQIVND, per germline (reference sequence). As DNA, the CDR3 is TGTGCCAGTTCCGGGCCACCACACTACAATGAGCAGTTCTTC. Protein sequence: CASSGPPHYNEQFF.

This chain uses TRBV4-1 with TRBJ2-1; tentative D call: TRBD1 (5 bases). The germline CDR1 and CDR2 sequences are MGHRA and YSYEKL. This CDR3 is 14 amino acids long. Between the trimmed V and J ends, which lost 1 base and 5 bases, there was a span of 9 bases. CDR3 DNA: TGCGCCAGCAGCCAAGCTCCAGGGAACAATGAGCAGTTCTTC. It translates to CASSQAPGNNEQFF.

The chain joins TRBV4-3 to TRBJ1-1; possibly TRBD1 for D (5 bases). Trimming stripped 0 bases from V and 1 base from J, with 9 bases between. CDR1 and CDR2 from the germline V gene are LGHNA and YSLEER. The CDR3 loop spans 15 amino acids. CDR3 DNA: TGCGCCAGCAGCCAAGACAGGGTTGAGAACACTGAAGCTTTCTTT. Protein sequence: CASSQDRVENTEAFF.

CDR3 nucleotide sequence: TGTGCCAGCAGGTCCCCCGGGGGCTATGGCTACACCTTC. This codes for CASRSPGGYGYTF. This chain links TRBV27 with TRBJ1-2; D possibly corresponds to TRBD1 (5 bases). This CDR3 is built from 13 residues. Per the germline V gene, CDR1 is MNHEY and CDR2 is SMNVEV (reference sequence). Between the trimmed V and J ends, which lost 6 bases and 4 bases, there was a span of 12 bases.

The V call is TRBV4-3, the J call TRBJ2-3; D assignment may be TRBD1 or TRBD2 (5 bases each). This CDR3 comprises 15 residues. Trimming took off 0 bases at V and 6 bases at J, with 13 bases between the two ends. Germline values: CDR1 LGHNA, CDR2 YSLEER. CDR3 protein: CASSQDWDLLDTQYF. The CDR3 DNA follows: TGCGCCAGCAGCCAAGATTGGGACCTCTTGGATACGCAGTATTTT.

The J gene is TRBJ2-2, the V gene TRBV9; TRBD2 matches at 14 bases. Germline-derived CDR1 and CDR2 are SGDLS and YYNGEE. After removal of 4 bases from V and 1 base from J, the junction contained 15 bases not matched to a gene. The CDR3 is 21 amino acids. The CDR3 here is CASSTQTSGRAGYMNTGELFF. The CDR3 nucleotides read TGTGCCAGCAGCACCCAGACTAGCGGGAGGGCCGGTTATATGAACACCGGGGAGCTGTTTTTT.

J is TRBJ2-2 and V is TRBV2; D not resolved. The ends were cut back, 3 bases at V and 5 bases at J, with 7 bases in the middle. Germline V gene data show CDR1 as SNHLY and CDR2 as FYNNEI. CDR3 length: 13 amino acids. The CDR3 DNA reads as TGTGCCAGCAGTGACACTGCTACCGGGGAGCTGTTTTTT. This translates into CASSDTATGELFF.

The V and J genes are TRBV19 and TRBJ2-2; D gene uncertain. Trimming took 6 bases from V and 7 from J, leaving 15 bases between them. In germline, CDR1 is LNHDA, CDR2 SQIVND (reference sequence). This CDR3 spans 14 amino acids. The chain's CDR3 is CASRYKASDGELFF. The CDR3 bases are TGTGCCAGTAGATATAAGGCGAGTGACGGGGAGCTGTTTTTT. The complete variable domain, with remaining parts taken from reference TRBV19 and TRBJ2-2, reads DGGITQSPKYLFRKEGQNVTLSCEQNLNHDAMYWYRQDPGQGLRLIYYSQIVNDFQKGDIAEGYSVSREKKESFPLTVTSAQKNPTAFYLCASRYKASDGELFFGEGSRLTVL.

This chain links TRBV4-1 with TRBJ1-1; 7 bases match TRBD1. J gave up 9 bases and V 5 bases, and 3 bases lay outside the gene matches. Germline CDR1 is MGHRA and CDR2 is YSYEKL. The CDR3 runs to 11 residues. CDR3 coding DNA: TGCGCCAGCAGCGGGGGACAGCAAGCTTTCTTT. Translated, it gives CASSGGQQAFF.

The chain couples TRBV9 to TRBJ2-3; weak D call: TRBD1 (6 bases). Trimming removed 0 bases from V and 2 bases from J, with 16 bases in between. The CDR3 extends over 17 amino acids. The germline V gene encodes CDR1 SGDLS and CDR2 YYNGEE. CDR3 sequence reads: CASSVGVSWDNTDTQYF. The CDR3 nucleotides read TGTGCCAGCAGCGTAGGGGTCAGTTGGGACAACACAGATACGCAGTATTTT. The complete variable domain, with remaining parts taken from reference TRBV9 and TRBJ2-3, reads DSGVTQTPKHLITATGQRVTLRCSPRSGDLSVYWYQQSLDQGLQFLIQYYNGEERAKGNILERFSAQQFPDLHSELNLSSLELGDSALYFCASSVGVSWDNTDTQYFGPGTRLTVL.

The chain employs TRBV7-9 and TRBJ2-4; D call uncertain. Germline-derived CDR1 and CDR2 are SEHNR and FQNEAQ (reference sequence). Trimming shortened V by 3 bases and J by 0 bases, and 12 bases separated the two germline ends. The CDR3 covers 16 residues. The CDR3 is CASSLHGAPAKNIQYF. The CDR3 nucleotides are TGTGCCAGCAGCTTGCACGGTGCCCCAGCCAAAAACATTCAGTACTTC.

CDR3 nucleotides: TGTGCCATCAGTGAGCAGACAGGCGTTAATTCACCCCTCCACTTT. It codes for CAISEQTGVNSPLHF. This chain joins TRBV10-3 and TRBJ1-6; a possible D gene is TRBD1 (6 bases). From germline, CDR1 is ENHRY and CDR2 SYGVKD. V lost 2 bases and J lost 6, with 11 bases in between. The CDR3 totals 15 residues.

The chain employs TRBV2 and TRBJ1-5; 9 bases align to TRBD1. Germline V gene lookup returns CDR1 SNHLY and CDR2 FYNNEI. The CDR3 length is 17 residues. The trim removed 3 bases at V and 0 bases at J, leaving 6 bases unmatched. CDR3 sequence reads: CASSDVGTGNSNQPQHF. The CDR3 DNA follows: TGTGCCAGCAGTGACGTGGGGACAGGGAATAGCAATCAGCCCCAGCATTTT. The complete variable domain, with remaining parts taken from reference TRBV2 and TRBJ1-5, reads EPEVTQTPSHQVTQMGQEVILRCVPISNHLYFYWYRQILGQKVEFLVSFYNNEISEKSEIFDDQFSVERPDGSNFTLKIRSTKLEDSAMYFCASSDVGTGNSNQPQHFGDGTRLSIL.

As DNA, the CDR3 is TGTGCCAGCAGTACCTCAACCGGAGGTTTGAGCTCCTACGAGCAGTACTTC. Translation gives CASSTSTGGLSSYEQYF. The J gene is TRBJ2-7, the V gene TRBV28; TRBD2 might be the D (5 bases). Looked up from germline, CDR1 is MDHEN and CDR2 is SYDVKM. The V end was cut by 5 bases, the J end by 0 bases, with 20 bases between. CDR3 length: 17 residues.

This clone was seen only once. The V and J genes are TRBV6-5 and TRBJ2-2, with 12 bases fitting TRBD2. Germline lookup yields CDR1 MNHEY and CDR2 SVGAGI. This CDR3 spans 15 amino acids. The V and J ends lost 5 bases and 5 bases, in that order; junction bases with no gene match: 3. As DNA, the CDR3 is TGTGCCAGCAGTCGACTAGCGGGAGAAACCGGGGAGCTGTTTTTT. Translation: CASSRLAGETGELFF.

The chain joins TRBV27 to TRBJ2-7, with D perhaps TRBD2 (6 bases). CDR1 MNHEY and CDR2 SMNVEV come from the germline V gene (reference sequence). This CDR3 has 15 amino acids. Between the trimmed V and J ends, which lost 5 bases and 6 bases, there was a span of 20 bases. CDR3 sequence (DNA): TGTGCCAGCAGTGGATCTTACCTGGGGGGAATCGAGCAGTACTTC. It specifies CASSGSYLGGIEQYF.

On this clone itself: Other DNA sequences in this specimen translate into the identical CDR3. V is TRBV27 and J is TRBJ1-5; D unresolved. Deletions cut 0 bases from V and 4 bases from J, with 4 bases between. The CDR3 extends over 13 amino acids. Germline CDR1 MNHEY, CDR2 SMNVEV (reference sequence). The CDR3 protein is CASSLSGNQPQHF. The DNA of the CDR3 is TGTGCCAGCAGTTTATCAGGGAATCAGCCCCAGCATTTT.

The count of this clone is one. This chain links TRBV6-5 with TRBJ2-7; 12 nucleotides agree with TRBD2. CDR1 is MNHEY, CDR2 SVGAGI, per germline. The CDR3 runs 16 residues. J lost 5 bases, V lost 2 bases, and 7 bases had no gene match. The CDR3 sequence is CASSYGLAGGGHEQYF. The CDR3 region has the DNA TGTGCCAGCAGTTACGGTCTAGCGGGAGGGGGTCACGAGCAGTACTTC.

The chain recombines TRBV27 with TRBJ2-7; possibly TRBD2 for D (6 bases). The V gene's germline CDR1 is MNHEY and CDR2 SMNVEV (reference sequence). This CDR3 has 13 residues. V lost 7 bases and J lost 6, with 16 bases in between. CDR3 in DNA: TGTGCCAGCACCGGAGGGAGAATGGGCGAGCAGTACTTC. It codes for CASTGGRMGEQYF.

The chain joins TRBV18 to TRBJ1-1, with D unclear. V was shortened by 2 bases and J by 2 bases, with 9 bases between the two germline ends. CDR1 and CDR2 (germline): KGHSH, LQKENI. The CDR3 is 14 residues long. CDR3 in DNA: TGTGCCAGCTCACCAGGACGGAGTAACACTGAAGCTTTCTTT. Its translation is CASSPGRSNTEAFF.

V usage is TRBV28 and J usage is TRBJ1-1, with 7 bases matching TRBD1. Germline trimming cut 4 bases from V and 0 bases from J; bases unmatched to any gene: 8. The CDR3 covers 16 residues. The germline V gene has CDR1 MDHEN and CDR2 SYDVKM. The CDR3 DNA is TGTGCCAGCAGTTGGAACAGGGGTTCCATGAACACTGAAGCTTTCTTT. This gives the protein CASSWNRGSMNTEAFF.

CDR3 bases: TGTGCCAGCAGCTTGAACTGGGAGACCTACGAGCAGTACTTC. It is translated as CASSLNWETYEQYF. This chain links TRBV5-5 with TRBJ2-7, with a tentative D call TRBD2 (5 bases). In germline, CDR1 is SGHKS, CDR2 YYEKEE (reference sequence). V shed 1 base and J shed 2 bases, with 10 bases lying between them. The CDR3 runs to 14 residues.

Only one count was recorded for this clone. This chain links TRBV27 with TRBJ2-1; possibly TRBD1 for D (6 bases). Trimming left V 3 bases short and J 4 bases short, with 13 bases between. Germline values: CDR1 MNHEY, CDR2 SMNVEV (reference sequence). The CDR3 totals 15 residues. Here the CDR3 reads CASSLLTGIYNEQFF. In DNA form, the CDR3 reads TGTGCCAGCAGTTTGCTAACAGGGATATACAATGAGCAGTTCTTC.

CDR3 nucleotides: TGTGCCCCAAAGGACGGCCTGTCAGATACGCAGTATTTT. Amino acids: CAPKDGLSDTQYF. The chain links TRBV10-3 to TRBJ2-3; D not resolved. This CDR3 has 13 residues. From germline, CDR1 is ENHRY and CDR2 SYGVKD. Trimming shortened V by 11 bases and J by 4 bases, and 16 bases separated the two germline ends.

The genes are TRBV4-2 and TRBJ1-1, with D unclear. The CDR3 has 14 amino acids. V was cut by 1 base and J by 7 bases, with 13 bases left in between. Germline V lookup: CDR1 LGHNA, CDR2 YNFKEQ. CDR3 amino acids: CASSQAEMTVEAFF. The CDR3 DNA reads TGTGCCAGCAGCCAAGCGGAGATGACTGTTGAAGCTTTCTTT.

The V call is TRBV7-3, the J call TRBJ2-3; D assignment may be TRBD1 or TRBD2 (6 bases each). From germline, CDR1 is SGHTA and CDR2 FQGTGA. The CDR3 loop spans 15 amino acids. Trimming stripped 5 bases from V and 6 bases from J, with 18 bases between. CDR3 in DNA: TGTGCCAGCAGCCCCTCGCGAGGGGGGCGCGATACGCAGTATTTT. Protein product: CASSPSRGGRDTQYF.